These 25 T cell receptor beta chains were sequenced from one sample in a study of T-cell memory formation after mild COVID-19. TCRdb reprocessed the 5' RACE reads via MiXCR and lists one record per CDR3 protein. The data show about half a million distinct CDR3 sequences, with 15% to 20% seen just once and around 12% held by the top ten. The sequenced sample was PBMCs or a T cell subset sorted from them (not recorded which). The receptor source for this set is an adult woman who had mild COVID-19 (a few samples of this study predate the infection). Cell type and time point are not known.

This clonotype was seen a handful of times. This chain uses TRBV3-1 with TRBJ2-1; TRBD2 agrees at 12 bases. Trimming took 4 bases from V and 6 from J; bases not matched to a gene: 13. The CDR3 is made up of 18 amino acids. Germline V gives CDR1 LGHDT, CDR2 YNNKEL (reference sequence). The CDR3 nucleotides read TGTGCCAGCAGCCGACCCCTGCTAGCGGGGGGGCCGAGCAATGAGCAGTTCTTC. Its translation is CASSRPLLAGGPSNEQFF.

The rearrangement uses TRBV7-9 and TRBJ1-2; 8 bases agree with TRBD1. The germline V gene encodes CDR1 SEHNR and CDR2 FQNEAQ (reference sequence). The CDR3 is 13 residues long. The trim removed 6 bases at V and 4 bases at J, leaving 4 bases unmatched. The CDR3 here is CASRHDRGYGYTF. CDR3 DNA sequence: TGTGCCAGCAGACATGACAGGGGCTATGGCTACACCTTC.

This clonotype occurred a few times. This chain uses TRBV6-2 or TRBV6-3 with TRBJ2-2; no clear D gene. The CDR3 sequence is 15 residues long. The V end lost 8 bases, the J end lost 2 bases, and 15 bases lay between the germline ends. The germline V gene encodes CDR1 MNHEY and CDR2 SVGEGT. CDR3 in DNA: TGTGCCAGCCATCGACTCGACGTAAACACCGGGGAGCTGTTTTTT. It specifies CASHRLDVNTGELFF.

This clonotype was recorded a few times. V usage is TRBV3-1 and J usage is TRBJ2-3, with TRBD2 identical over 8 bases. The CDR3 extends over 15 amino acids. Germline CDR1 is LGHDT and CDR2 is YNNKEL (reference sequence). With 3 bases clipped from V and 0 bases from J, the junction kept 2 bases outside the gene matches. The CDR3 reads CASSQTSDSTDTQYF. The CDR3, as DNA: TGTGCCAGCAGCCAGACTAGCGACAGCACAGATACGCAGTATTTT.

This clonotype was counted only a few times. The V and J genes are TRBV11-2 and TRBJ1-1; D remains unclear. CDR1 and CDR2 from the germline V gene are SGHAT and FQNNGV. The length of the CDR3 is 16 residues. The V and J ends lost 8 bases and 4 bases respectively, with 23 bases between them. CDR3: CASSKVPGQASTEAFF. The DNA for the CDR3 is TGTGCCAGCTCTAAAGTCCCTGGTCAGGCCTCCACTGAAGCTTTCTTT.

This clonotype was observed a few times. The rearrangement joins TRBV15 to TRBJ2-1; 10 bases are shared with TRBD2. Trimming removed 5 bases from V and 6 bases from J; junction bases left unmatched: 4. The CDR3 consists of 14 residues. Germline CDR1 is LNHNV and CDR2 is YYDKDF (reference sequence). The chain's CDR3 is CATSERGGSNEQFF. CDR3 nucleotides: TGTGCCACCAGCGAGCGGGGGGGCTCCAATGAGCAGTTCTTC.

The chain has TRBV2 and TRBJ2-1; 8 bases align to TRBD1. Trimming removed 2 bases from V and 8 bases from J; junction bases left unmatched: 11. Looked up from germline, CDR1 is SNHLY and CDR2 is FYNNEI. The CDR3 is made up of 16 amino acids. Here the CDR3 reads CASSEMRTGGRDEQFF. The DNA for the CDR3 is TGTGCCAGCAGTGAAATGCGAACAGGGGGTAGGGATGAGCAGTTCTTC.

This clonotype was seen only a few times. V gene TRBV5-1 combines with J gene TRBJ1-1; TRBD1 is a possible D gene (5 bases). Trimming took 4 bases from V and 11 from J, leaving 18 bases between them. The CDR3 length is 13 residues. From germline, CDR1 is SGHRS and CDR2 YFSETQ. The DNA for the CDR3 is TGCGCCAGCAGCCCCAGACCGGACGGGGGTGCTTTCTTT. Amino acids: CASSPRPDGGAFF.

This clonotype was detected ten times or more. The J gene is TRBJ2-7, the V gene TRBV9; 9 bases map to TRBD1. The V segment lost 4 bases and the J segment 6 bases; nucleotides outside the gene matches: 11. Germline CDR1 SGDLS, CDR2 YYNGEE. The CDR3 contains 15 residues. The CDR3 region has the DNA TGTGCCAGCAGCCTCTTGGGGGACAGGGACGGCGAGCAGTACTTC. Its translation is CASSLLGDRDGEQYF.

As to this clonotype: A much bigger clone sits one base away, suggesting this may be a read error. The chain combines TRBV11-2 with TRBJ2-1, with 10 bases matching TRBD2. This CDR3 is built from 17 residues. The V segment lost 4 bases and the J segment 7 bases; nucleotides outside the gene matches: 13. Germline V gene lookup returns CDR1 SGHAT and CDR2 FQNNGV. The CDR3 region has the DNA TGTGCCAGCAGCTCTTTAAAAGCGGGAGGGGATTGGAATGAGCAGTTCTTC. This sequence encodes CASSSLKAGGDWNEQFF.

To note about this clonotype: The conserved phenylalanine or tryptophan is not found at the CDR3 terminus, so this likely reflects a read error. The V call is TRBV12-3 or TRBV12-4, the J call TRBJ2-7; 8 bases line up with TRBD2. After removal of 2 bases from V and 3 bases from J, the junction contained 0 bases not matched to a gene. This CDR3 region has 13 residues. The CDR3: CASSLTSGYEQYL. Written as DNA, the CDR3 is TGTGCCAGCAGTTTAACTAGCGGCTACGAGCAGTACTTA.

This clonotype has only a few counts. The chain combines TRBV7-9 with TRBJ1-1; D gene ambiguous. The CDR3 covers 13 residues. CDR1 is SEHNR, CDR2 FQNEAQ, per germline (reference sequence). Trimming removed 1 base at V and 6 bases at J, with 9 bases between. The CDR3 reads CASSLVGQAEAFF. The CDR3 bases are TGTGCCAGCAGCTTAGTAGGGCAGGCTGAAGCTTTCTTT. The full variable domain, its missing parts supplied by reference TRBV7-9 and TRBJ1-1, is DTGVSQNPRHKITKRGQNVTFRCDPISEHNRLYWYRQTLGQGPEFLTYFQNEAQLEKSRLLSDRFSAERPKGSFSTLEIQRTEQGDSAMYLCASSLVGQAEAFFGQGTRLTVV.

The chain has TRBV3-1 and TRBJ1-6; the D is unclear. The germline V gene encodes CDR1 LGHDT and CDR2 YNNKEL (reference sequence). The CDR3 consists of 14 residues. Trimming cost V 4 bases and J 7 bases, with 11 bases left between them. The CDR3 DNA is TGTGCCAGCAGCCCAGACATATCGAATTCACCCCTCCACTTT. It yields the protein CASSPDISNSPLHF.

As to this clonotype: This may arise from a read error, as a much more abundant clone is one base away. V is TRBV3-1 and J is TRBJ2-3; the D is unclear. Germline V gene sequence: CDR1 LGHDT, CDR2 YNNKEL (reference sequence). This CDR3 comprises 14 residues. CDR3 protein: CAGSQTSSTDTQYF. The CDR3 nucleotides are TGTGCCGGCAGCCAAACCTCTAGCACAGATACGCAGTATTTT.

The rearrangement joins TRBV19 to TRBJ2-1; tentatively, D is TRBD2 (6 bases). This CDR3 has 14 residues. The germline gives CDR1 LNHDA, CDR2 SQIVND (reference sequence). The V gene lost 5 bases and the J gene lost 1 base, with 9 bases spanning the gap. The CDR3 loop reads CASSRGWSYNEQFF. Here the CDR3 DNA reads TGTGCCAGTAGTCGGGGGTGGTCCTACAATGAGCAGTTCTTC.

The V gene is TRBV20-1, the J gene TRBJ2-7; 7 bases are shared with TRBD1. Germline CDR1 DFQATT, CDR2 SNEGSKA (reference sequence). Unmatched junction bases numbered 12, after V lost 5 bases and J lost 2 bases. The CDR3 extends over 15 amino acids. The CDR3 loop reads CSALVPGQRTYEQYF. CDR3 DNA: TGCAGTGCTCTTGTTCCGGGACAGAGAACCTACGAGCAGTACTTC.

This clonotype turned up a few times. This chain links TRBV6-1 with TRBJ2-1; no firm D call. V lost 6 bases and J 14 bases, leaving 14 bases between the germline ends. This CDR3 is built from 11 residues. Germline lookup yields CDR1 MNHNS and CDR2 SASEGT. This chain's CDR3 is CASSLDTLEFF. The CDR3 DNA reads TGTGCCAGCAGCCTTGACACTCTGGAGTTCTTC.

CDR3 protein: CASSIGGRTQYF. CDR3 bases: TGTGCCAGTAGTATCGGGGGGAGGACGCAGTATTTT. The chain is built from TRBV19 and TRBJ2-3, with 7 bases identical to TRBD2. The CDR3 covers 12 residues. Germline loops: CDR1 LNHDA, CDR2 SQIVND (reference sequence). Trimming at V came to 3 bases and at J to 9 bases, leaving 3 bases not matched to a gene.

For the CDR3, the DNA is TGTGCCACCAGTGAATTCGGACGGACCGACACAGATACGCAGTATTTT. This codes for CATSEFGRTDTDTQYF. The chain links TRBV24-1 to TRBJ2-3; the D is unclear. The V gene lost 4 bases and the J gene lost 2 bases, with 15 bases spanning the gap. Germline CDR1 is KGHDR and CDR2 is SFDVKD. The CDR3 extends over 16 amino acids.

This clonotype showed up just a few times. Here the CDR3 reads CASSLTGYRKGAAKNIQYF. The CDR3 nucleotides are TGTGCCAGCAGCTTGACAGGGTATCGTAAGGGGGCAGCCAAAAACATTCAGTACTTC. The J gene is TRBJ2-4, the V gene TRBV5-5, with 7 bases aligning to TRBD1. The CDR3 is made up of 19 amino acids. Per germline, CDR1 SGHKS and CDR2 YYEKEE (reference sequence). The J segment lost 0 bases and the V segment lost 1 base, leaving 13 bases of the junction unmatched.

This clonotype was picked up a small number of times. The J gene is TRBJ2-1, the V gene TRBV7-2; 11 nucleotides agree with TRBD2. The CDR3 extends over 15 amino acids. Looked up from germline, CDR1 is SGHTA and CDR2 is FQGNSA. J was trimmed by 15 bases and V by 5 bases; bases with no gene match: 15. The CDR3 DNA reads TGTGCCAGCAGCCCCACTCCCGCTAGCGGGGGGAGTGGGTTCTTC. Translating gives CASSPTPASGGSGFF.

This clonotype showed up just a few times. This chain links TRBV20-1 with TRBJ2-3, with 13 bases fitting TRBD2. The CDR3 is 13 residues long. V gave up 5 bases and J gave up 10 bases; unmatched junction bases: 6. The V gene's germline CDR1 is DFQATT and CDR2 SNEGSKA (reference sequence). The CDR3 loop is CSAPATSGRPQYF. The CDR3 coding sequence is TGCAGTGCTCCGGCGACTAGCGGGAGGCCGCAGTATTTT.

The chain links TRBV29-1 to TRBJ2-7; D not resolved. Germline V gives CDR1 SQVTM, CDR2 ANQGSEA. Between the trimmed V and J ends, which lost 2 bases and 0 bases, there was a span of 8 bases. This CDR3 region has 13 residues. The CDR3 region is CSVESASSYEQYF. CDR3 nucleotide sequence: TGCAGCGTTGAATCCGCCAGCTCCTACGAGCAGTACTTC.

The chain is built from TRBV12-3 or TRBV12-4 and TRBJ2-5; 7 bases fit TRBD1. Trimming at V came to 6 bases and at J to 5 bases, leaving 9 bases not matched to a gene. The CDR3 consists of 14 residues. The CDR3 spells CASSTGQLWETQYF. Here the CDR3 DNA reads TGTGCCAGCAGCACGGGACAGTTATGGGAGACCCAGTACTTC.

This clonotype occurred many times. V gene TRBV7-9 combines with J gene TRBJ2-3; D may be TRBD2 (5 bases). The germline CDR1 and CDR2 sequences are SEHNR and FQNEAQ (reference sequence). V was pared by 1 base and J by 0 bases, with 11 bases between. The CDR3 is made up of 16 amino acids. CDR3 in amino acids: CASSLGTIASTDTQYF. DNA for the CDR3: TGTGCCAGCAGCTTAGGAACCATAGCGAGCACAGATACGCAGTATTTT.